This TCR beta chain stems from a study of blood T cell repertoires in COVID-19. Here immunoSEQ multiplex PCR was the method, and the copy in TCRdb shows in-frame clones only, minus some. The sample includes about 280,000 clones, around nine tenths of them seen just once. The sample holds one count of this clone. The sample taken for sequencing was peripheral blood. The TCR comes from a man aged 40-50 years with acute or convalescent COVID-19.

The CDR3 nucleotides read TGTGCCAGCAGCTTTAGAGGGGAGGTAGGCTACTACGAGCAGTACTTC. Translated: CASSFRGEVGYYEQYF. V is TRBV5-5 and J is TRBJ2-7; D possibly corresponds to TRBD2 (6 bases). The V gene lost 2 bases and the J gene lost 3 bases, with 18 bases spanning the gap. Germline loops: CDR1 SGHKS, CDR2 YYEKEE (reference sequence). The CDR3 has 16 residues.